Presented here are 9 T cell receptor beta chains from one specimen sequenced in a study of cytomegalovirus exposure and HLA in healthy donors. Only in-frame clones appear in the TCRdb table, and some are missing; sequencing was by immunoSEQ multiplex PCR. The data contain some 60,000 clones, around 96% of them singletons. Specimen: PBMCs. The receptors were sampled from a man aged 18 to 30 in good health and CMV-seronegative.

The chain has TRBV27 and TRBJ1-2; TRBD1 matches at 7 bases. CDR1 and CDR2 from the germline V gene are MNHEY and SMNVEV (reference sequence). The CDR3 spans 12 residues. J lost 4 bases, V lost 8 bases, and 4 bases had no gene match. The CDR3 DNA is TGTGCCAGCCGAGGGGGCGGCTATGGCTACACCTTC. Amino acid sequence: CASRGGGYGYTF.

The rearrangement links TRBV27 to TRBJ1-2, with 11 bases lining up with TRBD1. CDR3 length equals 13 residues. The V gene's germline CDR1 is MNHEY and CDR2 SMNVEV (reference sequence). V shed 5 bases and J 6 bases; nucleotides not matched to a gene: 2. The CDR3 DNA sequence: TGTGCCAGCAGTCGGGACAGGGGGAATGGCTACACCTTC. Protein sequence: CASSRDRGNGYTF.

The rearrangement uses TRBV6-1 and TRBJ2-1; D might be TRBD2 (7 bases). CDR3 length: 15 residues. The germline V gene encodes CDR1 MNHNS and CDR2 SASEGT. The V gene lost 3 bases and the J gene lost 3 bases, with 12 bases spanning the gap. The CDR3 region has the DNA TGTGCCAGCAGTGACTCAGGGGAGGGCTACAATGAGCAGTTCTTC. This codes for CASSDSGEGYNEQFF.

The V call is TRBV5-1, the J call TRBJ1-1; the match to TRBD1 covers 9 bases. Germline loops: CDR1 SGHRS, CDR2 YFSETQ. This CDR3 has 17 amino acids. The V and J ends lost 0 bases and 4 bases, in that order; junction bases with no gene match: 10. The CDR3 sequence: CASSLALEQGAGTEAFF. CDR3 DNA sequence: TGCGCCAGCAGCTTGGCCCTCGAACAGGGGGCGGGCACTGAAGCTTTCTTT.

This chain joins TRBV21-1 and TRBJ2-7; the DNA was not used to check the table's D call, TRBD1. TRBV21-1 is a pseudogene. The CDR3 has 14 amino acids. The CDR3 nucleotides are TGTGCCAGCAGCTCCGAAACAGTCTCCTACGAGCAGTACTTC. It specifies CASSSETVSYEQYF.

This chain uses TRBV2 with TRBJ2-7; 7 positions match TRBD2. The CDR3 consists of 13 residues. The junction had 3 bases not matched to a gene; V was cut back by 4 bases and J by 3 bases. The germline V gene has CDR1 SNHLY and CDR2 FYNNEI. The DNA for the CDR3 is TGTGCCAGCAGTGCGACTAGCAGCTACGAGCAGTACTTC. It is translated as CASSATSSYEQYF.

CDR3 nucleotide sequence: TGTGCCAGTAATGGGGGGATCTCCTACAATGAGCAGTTCTTC. Its protein is CASNGGISYNEQFF. The chain uses TRBV19 and TRBJ2-1, with a possible D match to TRBD2 (6 bases). Germline lookup yields CDR1 LNHDA and CDR2 SQIVND (reference sequence). There are 14 residues in the CDR3. The V and J ends lost 7 bases and 0 bases respectively, with 10 bases between them.

The gene calls are TRBV9 and TRBJ2-1; a possible D gene is TRBD2 (6 bases). Germline-derived CDR1 and CDR2 are SGDLS and YYNGEE. CDR3 size: 13 residues. Between the trimmed V and J ends, which lost 0 bases and 10 bases, there was a span of 11 bases. Written as DNA, the CDR3 is TGTGCCAGCAGCGTAGGAGGACGGGGGGAGCAGTTCTTC. Its protein product is CASSVGGRGEQFF.

About this clone itself: In the same sample, other DNA sequences code for this CDR3. The V and J genes are TRBV28 and TRBJ1-5; D is unclear. The CDR3 contains 11 residues. The V end lost 3 bases, the J end lost 7 bases, and 4 bases lay between the germline ends. CDR1 and CDR2 (germline): MDHEN, SYDVKM. CDR3 protein: CASSFGQPQHF. CDR3 nucleotides: TGTGCCAGCAGTTTCGGGCAGCCCCAGCATTTT.